One and the same sample provided the 17 T cell receptor beta chains below, sequenced in a study of blood T cell repertoires in COVID-19. The method was immunoSEQ multiplex PCR; TCRdb's version includes in-frame clones alone and lacks a portion of them. The sample records approximately 100,000 clones, just over 85% being singletons. The sample comprised PBMCs or T cells enriched from blood (not recorded which). These receptors were obtained from a woman aged 45-60 years who had recovered from COVID-19.

The chain joins TRBV25-1 to TRBJ1-3; no firm D call. The V gene's germline CDR1 is MGHDK and CDR2 SYGVNS. Trimming left V 0 bases short and J 4 bases short, with 13 bases between. The CDR3 runs 16 residues. The CDR3: CASSEYAAIAGNTIYF. The CDR3 DNA follows: TGTGCCAGCAGTGAATATGCCGCTATAGCAGGAAACACCATATATTTT.

This chain links TRBV6-5 with TRBJ2-1, with TRBD2 identical over 10 bases. This CDR3 is built from 15 residues. Germline CDR1 and CDR2: MNHEY and SVGAGI. J lost 4 bases, V lost 6 bases, and 6 bases had no gene match. The chain's CDR3 is CASSETSGRYNEQFF. For the CDR3, the DNA is TGTGCCAGCAGCGAGACTAGCGGGCGGTACAATGAGCAGTTCTTC.

The chain combines TRBV28 with TRBJ2-6; 7 nucleotides align to TRBD1. CDR3 length: 17 residues. V gave up 3 bases and J gave up 0 bases; unmatched junction bases: 5. Germline CDR1 MDHEN, CDR2 SYDVKM. Here the CDR3 reads CASSLGQNYSGANVLTF. In DNA form, the CDR3 reads TGTGCCAGCAGTTTGGGACAGAATTACTCTGGGGCCAACGTCCTGACTTTC.

Comments on this clone: Other DNA sequences in this specimen translate into the identical CDR3. The V call is TRBV19, the J call TRBJ2-2; perhaps TRBD1 as D (5 bases). Deletions cut 5 bases from V and 6 bases from J, with 10 bases between. The CDR3 length is 13 residues. Germline-derived CDR1 and CDR2 are LNHDA and SQIVND (reference sequence). CDR3 loop: CASSQGSAGELFF. The CDR3 DNA reads as TGTGCCAGTAGTCAGGGTTCTGCCGGGGAGCTGTTTTTT.

The chain links TRBV5-1 to TRBJ2-4; 8 bases match TRBD1. V was pared by 4 bases and J by 9 bases, with 3 bases of the junction left unmatched. CDR1 is SGHRS, CDR2 YFSETQ, per germline. This CDR3 spans 12 amino acids. The CDR3 loop is CASSRDRTIQYF. CDR3 coding DNA: TGCGCCAGCAGCCGGGACAGGACCATTCAGTACTTC. Combining the CDR3 with reference TRBV5-1 and TRBJ2-4 gives the whole variable domain KAGVTQTPRYLIKTRGQQVTLSCSPISGHRSVSWYQQTPGQGLQFLFEYFSETQRNKGNFPGRFSGRQFSNSRSEMNVSTLELGDSALYLCASSRDRTIQYFGAGTRLSVL.

The chain carries TRBV5-4 and TRBJ1-2, with D unclear. This CDR3 is built from 14 residues. V lost 5 bases and J lost 1, with 12 bases in between. The germline gives CDR1 SGHNT, CDR2 YYREEE (reference sequence). CDR3 sequence: CASRPRVGNYGYTF. The CDR3 DNA is TGTGCCAGCAGACCCCGGGTGGGTAACTATGGCTACACCTTC.

This clone is labeled as medium-sized. The chain joins TRBV13 to TRBJ1-3; a weak D match, TRBD1 (5 bases). Trimming pared 6 bases from V and 0 bases from J, leaving 12 bases between. The V gene's germline CDR1 is PRHDT and CDR2 FYEKMQ (reference sequence). This CDR3 has 15 residues. The chain's CDR3 is CASSIDSSSGNTIYF. The DNA of the CDR3 is TGTGCCAGCAGTATCGACAGCAGCTCTGGAAACACCATATATTTT.

The V and J genes are TRBV7-9 and TRBJ1-1; a weak D match, TRBD1 (5 bases). Germline lookup yields CDR1 SEHNR and CDR2 FQNEAQ (reference sequence). This CDR3 comprises 17 residues. Trimming pared 2 bases from V and 1 base from J, leaving 17 bases between. The CDR3 is CASSLRQGGSRNTEAFF. In DNA form, the CDR3 reads TGTGCCAGCAGCTTAAGGCAGGGTGGATCCAGGAACACTGAAGCTTTCTTT.

This clone was detected once. The rearrangement uses TRBV5-1 and TRBJ1-6, with TRBD1 matching 7 bases. There are 16 residues in the CDR3. The ends lost 1 base at V and 7 bases at J; junction bases unmatched: 8. CDR1 and CDR2 from the germline V gene are SGHRS and YFSETQ. The CDR3, as DNA: TGCGCCAGCAGCTTGTACGGGACAGCACTCAATTCACCCCTCCACTTT. Its protein is CASSLYGTALNSPLHF.

This clone has only one observation. The J gene is TRBJ2-4, the V gene TRBV2, with a tentative D call TRBD1 (6 bases). This CDR3 comprises 15 residues. Germline assignment: CDR1 SNHLY and CDR2 FYNNEI. V was cut by 6 bases and J by 6 bases, with 18 bases left in between. This CDR3 is CASSRKQGGGNIQYF. The DNA for the CDR3 is TGTGCCAGCAGCCGAAAACAGGGCGGTGGAAACATTCAGTACTTC.

This clone was recorded only once. This chain uses TRBV2 with TRBJ2-5, with D hard to call. Trimming shortened V by 6 bases and J by 2 bases, and 16 bases separated the two germline ends. CDR1 and CDR2 (germline): SNHLY, FYNNEI. This CDR3 comprises 15 residues. DNA of the CDR3: TGTGCCAGCAGGGAGAGAACGAGTATTCAAGAGACCCAGTACTTC. Translated: CASRERTSIQETQYF. The full variable domain, completed using reference TRBV2 and TRBJ2-5, is EPEVTQTPSHQVTQMGQEVILRCVPISNHLYFYWYRQILGQKVEFLVSFYNNEISEKSEIFDDQFSVERPDGSNFTLKIRSTKLEDSAMYFCASRERTSIQETQYFGPGTRLLVL.

V gene TRBV24-1 combines with J gene TRBJ1-2; the match to TRBD1 covers 8 bases. The CDR3 extends over 13 amino acids. The germline V gene encodes CDR1 KGHDR and CDR2 SFDVKD. With V trimmed by 6 bases and J by 4 bases, 3 bases remained unmatched. CDR3 sequence reads: CATSPGQGYGYTF. CDR3 coding DNA: TGTGCCACCAGTCCCGGACAGGGCTATGGCTACACCTTC.

This CDR3 is CATSRGQGGKFETQYF. The CDR3 coding sequence is TGTGCCACCAGCAGGGGACAGGGCGGAAAGTTCGAGACCCAGTACTTC. The chain carries TRBV15 and TRBJ2-5; 9 nucleotides line up with TRBD1. Germline V gene data show CDR1 as LNHNV and CDR2 as YYDKDF (reference sequence). The CDR3 sequence is 16 residues long. V was pared by 3 bases and J by 5 bases, with 10 bases of the junction left unmatched.

CDR3 coding DNA: TGTGCCAGCAGCCCAGAGGGACTAGCGGGAGGGCCCGCCAAAAACATTCAGTACTTC. Its protein is CASSPEGLAGGPAKNIQYF. V and J are TRBV9 and TRBJ2-4; 16 bases match TRBD2. Unmatched junction bases numbered 8, after V lost 4 bases and J lost 1 base. CDR3 size: 19 residues. Per the germline V gene, CDR1 is SGDLS and CDR2 is YYNGEE. Drawing the rest from reference TRBV9 and TRBJ2-4, the complete variable domain is DSGVTQTPKHLITATGQRVTLRCSPRSGDLSVYWYQQSLDQGLQFLIQYYNGEERAKGNILERFSAQQFPDLHSELNLSSLELGDSALYFCASSPEGLAGGPAKNIQYFGAGTRLSVL.

The chain is built from TRBV7-9 and TRBJ2-3, with TRBD1 matching over 8 bases. Germline-derived CDR1 and CDR2 are SEHNR and FQNEAQ (reference sequence). Trimming at V came to 5 bases and at J to 2 bases, leaving 6 bases not matched to a gene. The CDR3 contains 15 residues. Written as DNA, the CDR3 is TGTGCCAGCAGCCCAGGACAGGGATACACAGATACGCAGTATTTT. The encoded protein is CASSPGQGYTDTQYF.

The chain has TRBV19 and TRBJ2-7; 9 bases match TRBD1. The J segment lost 2 bases and the V segment lost 4 bases, leaving 6 bases of the junction unmatched. CDR3 length: 15 amino acids. The germline V gene has CDR1 LNHDA and CDR2 SQIVND (reference sequence). This CDR3 is CASSTLRQGAYEQYF. The CDR3 nucleotides read TGTGCCAGTAGTACCTTGAGACAGGGGGCCTACGAGCAGTACTTC.

The chain couples TRBV7-2 to TRBJ1-4; 9 bases are shared with TRBD1. Germline V gene sequence: CDR1 SGHTA, CDR2 FQGNSA. CDR3 size: 14 residues. V lost 5 bases and J lost 6; bases outside the gene matches: 4. The CDR3 region is CASSPRDRDEKLFF. CDR3 bases: TGTGCCAGCAGCCCCCGGGACAGGGATGAAAAACTGTTTTTT. Based on the CDR3 plus reference TRBV7-2 and TRBJ1-4, the full variable domain is GAGVSQSPSNKVTEKGKDVELRCDPISGHTALYWYRQSLGQGLEFLIYFQGNSAPDKSGLPSDRFSAERTGGSVSTLTIQRTQQEDSAVYLCASSPRDRDEKLFFGSGTQLSVL.